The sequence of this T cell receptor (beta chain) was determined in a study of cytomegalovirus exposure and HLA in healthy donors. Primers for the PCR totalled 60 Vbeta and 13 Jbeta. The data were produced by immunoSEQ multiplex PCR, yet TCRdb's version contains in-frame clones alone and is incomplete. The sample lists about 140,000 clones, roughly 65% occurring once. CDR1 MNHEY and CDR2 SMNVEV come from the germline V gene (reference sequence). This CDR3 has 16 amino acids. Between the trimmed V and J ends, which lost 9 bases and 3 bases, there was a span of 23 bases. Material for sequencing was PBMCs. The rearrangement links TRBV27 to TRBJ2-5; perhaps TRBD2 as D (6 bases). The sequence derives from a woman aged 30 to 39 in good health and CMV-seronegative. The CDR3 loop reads CASSPQRVPTEETQYF. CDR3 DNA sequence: TGTGCCAGTAGTCCCCAGCGGGTACCGACGGAAGAGACCCAGTACTTC.